The 17 T cell receptor beta chains below all came from one sample that was sequenced in a study of STAT5B mutations in CD4+ large granular lymphocyte leukemia. TCRdb's copy holds only in-frame clones and misses some; the assay was immunoSEQ multiplex PCR. The sample lists tens of thousands of clones, around 81% occurring once. Sequencing used CD4+ T cells from blood buffy coats. Receptors were obtained from a human donor in good health.

The table lists this clone with a count of one. CDR3 sequence: CASSLGVSRQSGELFF. CDR3 DNA: TGCGCCAGCAGCTTGGGGGTATCGCGGCAATCCGGGGAGCTGTTTTTT. The rearrangement joins TRBV5-1 to TRBJ2-2; D remains ambiguous. Trimming shortened V by 0 bases and J by 6 bases, and 15 bases separated the two germline ends. The V gene's germline CDR1 is SGHRS and CDR2 YFSETQ. This CDR3 comprises 16 residues.

This rearrangement joins TRBV2 to TRBJ1-4, with 8 positions matching TRBD1. CDR1 SNHLY and CDR2 FYNNEI come from the germline V gene. The CDR3 spans 15 residues. Germline trimming cut 6 bases from V and 8 bases from J; bases unmatched to any gene: 11. CDR3 in amino acids: CASRRTGPYEEKLFF. CDR3 in DNA: TGTGCCAGCAGAAGGACAGGGCCCTATGAAGAAAAACTGTTTTTT.

V gene TRBV6-6 combines with J gene TRBJ2-3; 15 bases align to TRBD2. Germline trimming cut 6 bases from V and 10 bases from J; bases unmatched to any gene: 5. CDR3 length: 14 residues. Germline V gene sequence: CDR1 MNHNY, CDR2 SVGAGI (reference sequence). CDR3 protein: CASSRTSGGESQYF. The CDR3 DNA reads as TGTGCCAGCAGCAGGACTAGCGGGGGGGAATCGCAGTATTTT.

CDR3 coding DNA: TGTGCCAGCAGCTTGGGAGGGTTCGGCTACGAGCAGTACTTC. It specifies CASSLGGFGYEQYF. The chain uses TRBV5-4 and TRBJ2-7; D may be TRBD2 (5 bases). There are 14 residues in the CDR3. CDR1 and CDR2 from the germline V gene are SGHNT and YYREEE (reference sequence). V was clipped by 0 bases and J by 3 bases, with 10 bases between them.

The chain combines TRBV18 with TRBJ1-3, with a tentative D call TRBD1 (6 bases). Germline V gives CDR1 KGHSH, CDR2 LQKENI. V lost 2 bases and J lost 0, with 20 bases in between. The CDR3 is 19 residues long. The CDR3 region has the DNA TGTGCCAGCTCACCAAGCCTGGCAGGGGCCCCATCCTCTGGAAACACCATATATTTT. Translation gives CASSPSLAGAPSSGNTIYF.

The J gene is TRBJ2-7, the V gene TRBV6-6; possible D gene TRBD2, 7 bases. Trimming shortened V by 2 bases and J by 2 bases, and 10 bases separated the two germline ends. The germline gives CDR1 MNHNY, CDR2 SVGAGI (reference sequence). This CDR3 is 14 amino acids long. The CDR3 reads CASSYGGGPYEQYF. In nucleotides, the CDR3 is TGTGCCAGCAGTTACGGGGGGGGCCCCTACGAGCAGTACTTC.

The rearrangement uses TRBV7-9 and TRBJ1-2; the match to TRBD1 covers 7 bases. Trimming took 3 bases from V and 4 from J; bases not matched to a gene: 11. The germline V gene has CDR1 SEHNR and CDR2 FQNEAQ (reference sequence). The CDR3 runs 16 residues. CDR3 in DNA: TGTGCCAGCAGCTTGTTTATCCCCGGGACAGCCTATGGCTACACCTTC. Amino acids: CASSLFIPGTAYGYTF.

This chain links TRBV2 with TRBJ2-3; D may be TRBD1 (6 bases). Trimming left V 3 bases short and J 1 base short, with 11 bases between. There are 15 residues in the CDR3. Germline CDR1 and CDR2: SNHLY and FYNNEI. This CDR3 reads CASSDVGGRTDTQYF. As DNA, the CDR3 is TGTGCCAGCAGTGATGTAGGGGGACGCACAGATACGCAGTATTTT. The full variable domain, with the rest looked up from reference TRBV2 and TRBJ2-3, is EPEVTQTPSHQVTQMGQEVILRCVPISNHLYFYWYRQILGQKVEFLVSFYNNEISEKSEIFDDQFSVERPDGSNFTLKIRSTKLEDSAMYFCASSDVGGRTDTQYFGPGTRLTVL.

The J gene is TRBJ2-1, the V gene TRBV9; TRBD2 matches at 11 bases. V gave up 0 bases and J gave up 3 bases; unmatched junction bases: 8. The CDR3 consists of 18 residues. The germline V gene encodes CDR1 SGDLS and CDR2 YYNGEE. For the CDR3, the DNA is TGTGCCAGCAGCGTAGGGGGCTTAGCGGGGGGGCTCTACAATGAGCAGTTCTTC. Its translation: CASSVGGLAGGLYNEQFF.

V is TRBV29-1 and J is TRBJ2-6, with unresolved D. This CDR3 contains 13 residues. V lost 5 bases and J 0 bases, leaving 5 bases between the germline ends. From germline, CDR1 is SQVTM and CDR2 ANQGSEA. Written as DNA, the CDR3 is TGCAGCGTTCACTTCTCTGGGGCCAACGTCCTGACTTTC. It translates to CSVHFSGANVLTF.

V is TRBV7-2 and J is TRBJ2-4; D not resolved. V shed 1 base and J shed 5 bases, with 12 bases lying between them. CDR1 SGHTA and CDR2 FQGNSA come from the germline V gene. CDR3 length: 15 residues. The CDR3 DNA follows: TGTGCCAGCAGCTTAGATAGGTCGTTCGAAAACATTCAGTACTTC. Protein sequence: CASSLDRSFENIQYF.

The chain couples TRBV10-3 to TRBJ1-1; weak D call: TRBD1 (5 bases). The V gene lost 5 bases and the J gene lost 2 bases, with 18 bases spanning the gap. The CDR3 is 16 residues long. CDR1 and CDR2 (germline): ENHRY, SYGVKD. CDR3 sequence: CAISPGPDPTNTEAFF. CDR3 DNA: TGTGCCATCAGTCCGGGGCCGGATCCCACTAACACTGAAGCTTTCTTT.

The genes are TRBV19 and TRBJ2-3, with no clear D. Trimming stripped 5 bases from V and 0 bases from J, with 9 bases between. Germline V gives CDR1 LNHDA, CDR2 SQIVND (reference sequence). This CDR3 spans 14 amino acids. CDR3 DNA: TGTGCCAGTAGTCTCGGCTCGAGCACAGATACGCAGTATTTT. It yields the protein CASSLGSSTDTQYF. Full variable domain (missing parts from reference TRBV19 and TRBJ2-3): DGGITQSPKYLFRKEGQNVTLSCEQNLNHDAMYWYRQDPGQGLRLIYYSQIVNDFQKGDIAEGYSVSREKKESFPLTVTSAQKNPTAFYLCASSLGSSTDTQYFGPGTRLTVL.

This clone was picked up a small number of times. The junction does not match germline at one end; this may be a read error. The CDR3, as DNA: TGTGCCAGCTCCCCACCGAGCTTGGGGACTGAAGCTTTCTTT. This translates into CASSPPSLGTEAFF. The J gene is TRBJ1-1, the V gene TRBV18; D call uncertain. Germline CDR1 is KGHSH and CDR2 is LQKENI. There are 14 residues in the CDR3.

This clone was found a few times. This sequence joins TRBV7-9 and TRBJ1-2; no reliable D call. CDR1 and CDR2 from the germline V gene are SEHNR and FQNEAQ (reference sequence). V lost 3 bases, J lost 5 bases, and 19 bases lay in between. This CDR3 spans 16 amino acids. The CDR3 reads CASSFPQRSGSYGYTF. The CDR3 DNA reads as TGTGCCAGCAGCTTTCCACAGAGATCGGGGTCTTATGGCTACACCTTC. Full variable domain (rest looked up from reference TRBV7-9 and TRBJ1-2): DTGVSQNPRHKITKRGQNVTFRCDPISEHNRLYWYRQTLGQGPEFLTYFQNEAQLEKSRLLSDRFSAERPKGSFSTLEIQRTEQGDSAMYLCASSFPQRSGSYGYTFGSGTRLTVV.

The genes are TRBV15 and TRBJ2-3; 11 nucleotides agree with TRBD2. J gave up 2 bases and V 4 bases, and 5 bases lay outside the gene matches. Germline V gives CDR1 LNHNV, CDR2 YYDKDF (reference sequence). This CDR3 has 16 amino acids. The CDR3 nucleotides are TGTGCCACCAGCACAACTAGCGGGGGCTTCACAGATACGCAGTATTTT. This gives the protein CATSTTSGGFTDTQYF. Looking up the rest from reference TRBV15 and TRBJ2-3 gives the full variable domain: DAMVIQNPRYQVTQFGKPVTLSCSQTLNHNVMYWYQQKSSQAPKLLFHYYDKDFNNEADTPDNFQSRRPNTSFCFLDIRSPGLGDTAMYLCATSTTSGGFTDTQYFGPGTRLTVL.

This clone showed up just a few times. V and J are TRBV2 and TRBJ1-5; a weak D match, TRBD1 (6 bases). The CDR3 is 15 residues long. The ends were cut back, 8 bases at V and 1 base at J, with 15 bases in the middle. Germline CDR1 SNHLY, CDR2 FYNNEI. The CDR3 DNA reads as TGTGCCAGCGCAGGGGACGCTGGAAGCAATCAGCCCCAGCATTTT. It specifies CASAGDAGSNQPQHF.